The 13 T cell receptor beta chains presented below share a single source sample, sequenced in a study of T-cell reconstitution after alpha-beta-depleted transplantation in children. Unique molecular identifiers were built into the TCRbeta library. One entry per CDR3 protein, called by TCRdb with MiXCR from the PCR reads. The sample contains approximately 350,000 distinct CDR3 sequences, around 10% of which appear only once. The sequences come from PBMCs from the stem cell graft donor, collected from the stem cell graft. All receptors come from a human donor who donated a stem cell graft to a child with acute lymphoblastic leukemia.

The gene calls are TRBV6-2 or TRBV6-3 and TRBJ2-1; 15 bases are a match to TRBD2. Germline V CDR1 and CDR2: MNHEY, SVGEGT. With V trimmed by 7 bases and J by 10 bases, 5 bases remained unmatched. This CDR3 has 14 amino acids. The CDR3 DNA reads TGTGCCAGCACCTACGGACTAGCGGGAGGGGAGCAGTTCTTC. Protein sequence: CASTYGLAGGEQFF.

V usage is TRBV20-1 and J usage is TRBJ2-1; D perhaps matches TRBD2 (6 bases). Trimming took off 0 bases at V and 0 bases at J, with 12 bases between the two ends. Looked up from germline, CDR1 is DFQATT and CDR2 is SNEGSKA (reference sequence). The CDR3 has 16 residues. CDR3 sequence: CSARDVRRDSYNEQFF. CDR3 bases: TGCAGTGCTAGAGACGTCCGGCGGGACTCCTACAATGAGCAGTTCTTC.

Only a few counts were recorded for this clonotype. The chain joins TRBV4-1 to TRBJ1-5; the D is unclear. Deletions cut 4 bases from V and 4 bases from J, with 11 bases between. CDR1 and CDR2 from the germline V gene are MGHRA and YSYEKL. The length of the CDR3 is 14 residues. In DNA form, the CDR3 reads TGCGCCAGCAGCCCGAGTCGAACGAATCAGCCCCAGCATTTT. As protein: CASSPSRTNQPQHF.

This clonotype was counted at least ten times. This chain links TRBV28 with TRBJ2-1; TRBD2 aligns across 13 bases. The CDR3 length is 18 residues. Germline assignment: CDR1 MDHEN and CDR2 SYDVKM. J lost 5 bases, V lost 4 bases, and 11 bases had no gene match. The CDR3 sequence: CASSSPGLAGSWDNEQFF. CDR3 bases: TGTGCCAGCAGTTCCCCGGGACTAGCGGGAAGTTGGGACAATGAGCAGTTCTTC.

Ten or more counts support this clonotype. CDR3 DNA: TGTGCCAGCAGTTCGATTTATCGGTCAAATCAGCCCCAGCATTTT. Its translation is CASSSIYRSNQPQHF. The rearrangement uses TRBV28 and TRBJ1-5; D not certain. With 4 bases removed from V and 4 bases from J, the gap between germline ends came to 14 bases. The CDR3 loop spans 15 amino acids. From germline, CDR1 is MDHEN and CDR2 SYDVKM.

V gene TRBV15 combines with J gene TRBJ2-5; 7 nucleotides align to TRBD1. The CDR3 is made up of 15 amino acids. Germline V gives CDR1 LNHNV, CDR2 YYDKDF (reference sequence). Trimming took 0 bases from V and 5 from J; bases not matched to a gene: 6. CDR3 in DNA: TGTGCCACCAGCAGAGACCCGGGACAGCATGAGACCCAGTACTTC. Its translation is CATSRDPGQHETQYF.

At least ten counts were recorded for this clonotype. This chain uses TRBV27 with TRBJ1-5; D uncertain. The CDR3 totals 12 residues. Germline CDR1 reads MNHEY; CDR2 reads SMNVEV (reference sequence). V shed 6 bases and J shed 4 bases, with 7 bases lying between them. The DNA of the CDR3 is TGTGCCAGCAGCCCCTGGAATCAGCCCCAGCATTTT. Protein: CASSPWNQPQHF.

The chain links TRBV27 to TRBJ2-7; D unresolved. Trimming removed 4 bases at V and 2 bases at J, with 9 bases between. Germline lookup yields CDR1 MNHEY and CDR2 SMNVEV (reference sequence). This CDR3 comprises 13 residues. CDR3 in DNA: TGTGCCAGCAGTTCAGCGCCTCCCTACGAGCAGTACTTC. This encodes CASSSAPPYEQYF.

The CDR3 loop is CASSLRTPSSYNEQFF. The CDR3 region has the DNA TGTGCCAGCAGCCTAAGGACACCGAGCTCCTACAATGAGCAGTTCTTC. The gene calls are TRBV7-2 and TRBJ2-1, with a weak D call TRBD1 (5 bases). The CDR3 spans 16 residues. CDR1 and CDR2 from the germline V gene are SGHTA and FQGNSA. Between the trimmed V and J ends, which lost 5 bases and 0 bases, there was a span of 14 bases. The full variable domain, completed using reference TRBV7-2 and TRBJ2-1, is GAGVSQSPSNKVTEKGKDVELRCDPISGHTALYWYRQSLGQGLEFLIYFQGNSAPDKSGLPSDRFSAERTGGSVSTLTIQRTQQEDSAVYLCASSLRTPSSYNEQFFGPGTRLTVL.

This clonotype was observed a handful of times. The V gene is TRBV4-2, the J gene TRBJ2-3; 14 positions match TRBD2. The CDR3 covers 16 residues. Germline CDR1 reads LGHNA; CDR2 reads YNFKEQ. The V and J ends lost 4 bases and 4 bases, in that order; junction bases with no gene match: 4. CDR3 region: CASSRGTSGRSDTQYF. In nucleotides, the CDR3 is TGTGCCAGCAGCCGTGGGACTAGCGGGAGATCAGATACGCAGTATTTT.

CDR3 in amino acids: CASSPGSPGGNTIYF. Written as DNA, the CDR3 is TGTGCCAGCTCACCAGGGAGTCCTGGGGGAAACACCATATATTTT. The chain uses TRBV18 and TRBJ1-3; D is ambiguous. Germline lookup yields CDR1 KGHSH and CDR2 LQKENI. The ends were cut back, 2 bases at V and 4 bases at J, with 12 bases in the middle. This CDR3 has 15 amino acids. Full variable domain (outside the CDR3, taken from reference TRBV18 and TRBJ1-3): NAGVMQNPRHLVRRRGQEARLRCSPMKGHSHVYWYRQLPEEGLKFMVYLQKENIIDESGMPKERFSAEFPKEGPSILRIQQVVRGDSAAYFCASSPGSPGGNTIYFGEGSWLTVV.

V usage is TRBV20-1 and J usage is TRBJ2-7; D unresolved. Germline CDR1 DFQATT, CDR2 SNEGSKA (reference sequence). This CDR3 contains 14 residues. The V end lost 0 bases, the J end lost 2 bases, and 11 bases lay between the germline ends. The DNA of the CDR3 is TGCAGTGCTAGAGACGAGGCTTTTACCTACGAGCAGTACTTC. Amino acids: CSARDEAFTYEQYF.

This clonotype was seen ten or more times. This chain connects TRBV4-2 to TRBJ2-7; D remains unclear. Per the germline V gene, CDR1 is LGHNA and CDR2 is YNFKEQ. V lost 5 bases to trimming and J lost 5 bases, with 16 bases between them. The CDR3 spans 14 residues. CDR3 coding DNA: TGTGCCAGCAGCTACAGTTCACGGTCGGACGAGCAGTACTTC. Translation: CASSYSSRSDEQYF.